This passage covers 20 T cell receptor beta chains from one sample sequenced in a study of cytomegalovirus exposure and HLA in healthy donors. PCR amplification relied on 60 Vbeta primers (plus 13 Jbeta primers). Assay: immunoSEQ multiplex PCR; the TCRdb copy retains only in-frame clones and omits some. This sample carries 99,000 or so clones, over 80% of them seen once, and the ten largest clones take approximately 6.1%. Sequences were obtained from PBMCs. The receptors were sampled from a man aged 18 to 30 in good health and CMV-seronegative.

J is TRBJ2-2 and V is TRBV4-1, with D possibly being TRBD1 (5 bases). V lost 2 bases and J lost 8, with 9 bases in between. This CDR3 is 13 amino acids long. Germline lookup yields CDR1 MGHRA and CDR2 YSYEKL. DNA for the CDR3: TGCGCCAGCAGCCAACAGGGATTAGGGGAGCTGTTTTTT. This encodes CASSQQGLGELFF.

The chain employs TRBV6-4 and TRBJ2-2; 7 bases align to TRBD2. The CDR3 covers 15 residues. The V gene's germline CDR1 is MRHNA and CDR2 SNTAGT. The V segment lost 6 bases and the J segment 5 bases; nucleotides outside the gene matches: 9. CDR3 DNA sequence: TGTGCCAGCAGGCGGGAGAACAGCCAGACCGGGGAGCTGTTTTTT. This sequence encodes CASRRENSQTGELFF.

The V gene is TRBV30, the J gene TRBJ1-2, with 7 bases lining up with TRBD1. V shed 3 bases, J shed 8 bases, and the junction held 6 bases outside the gene matches. The germline V gene has CDR1 GTSNPN and CDR2 SVGIG (reference sequence). This CDR3 has 12 amino acids. The CDR3 loop reads CAWRADRDGYTF. CDR3 DNA: TGTGCCTGGAGGGCAGACAGGGACGGCTACACCTTC.

V usage is TRBV11-3 and J usage is TRBJ1-2; no clear D. Germline values: CDR1 SGHNT, CDR2 YENEEA. V was pared by 5 bases and J by 0 bases, with 28 bases between. This CDR3 has 20 residues. In DNA, the CDR3 is TGTGCCAGCAGCCGCGGGGAGAGGGCCTCGTCACACCAAACTAACTATGGCTACACCTTC. It encodes CASSRGERASSHQTNYGYTF.

The chain joins TRBV4-3 to TRBJ2-7; 9 bases are a match to TRBD2. Trimming at V came to 1 base and at J to 0 bases, leaving 4 bases not matched to a gene. Germline loops: CDR1 LGHNA, CDR2 YSLEER. The CDR3 loop spans 16 amino acids. The CDR3, as DNA: TGCGCCAGCAGCCAAGGTACTAGCGGGTCCTCCTACGAGCAGTACTTC. Protein product: CASSQGTSGSSYEQYF.

The genes are TRBV29-1 and TRBJ2-1; 7 bases are a match to TRBD1. The CDR3 runs 17 residues. CDR1 and CDR2 (germline): SQVTM, ANQGSEA. Trimming took 0 bases from V and 8 from J; bases not matched to a gene: 16. Written as DNA, the CDR3 is TGCAGCGTTGAAGAGGGTGAACAGGGGACCCCATCGGATGAGCAGTTCTTC. Translating it yields CSVEEGEQGTPSDEQFF.

This clone has only one observation. CDR3 sequence (DNA): TGTGCCAGCAGTTACGGACAGGGGACCTACGAGCAGTACTTC. It translates to CASSYGQGTYEQYF. The chain combines TRBV6-5 with TRBJ2-7; 9 positions match TRBD1. Trimming took 2 bases from V and 2 from J; bases not matched to a gene: 1. CDR3 size: 14 residues. In germline, CDR1 is MNHEY, CDR2 SVGAGI.

The CDR3 DNA follows: TGCGCCAGCAGCTTAAGGGGGGAGGGACAGAACACTGAAGCTTTCTTT. Encoded protein: CASSLRGEGQNTEAFF. The chain is built from TRBV5-1 and TRBJ1-1; TRBD1 is a possible D gene (6 bases). V lost 2 bases and J lost 1, with 15 bases in between. The CDR3 has 16 residues. In germline, CDR1 is SGHRS, CDR2 YFSETQ.

The CDR3 protein is CASSLGLAGVDEQYF. Here the CDR3 DNA reads TGCGCCAGCAGCTTGGGACTAGCGGGAGTAGACGAGCAGTACTTC. The genes are TRBV5-1 and TRBJ2-7, with TRBD2 identical over 12 bases. The CDR3 loop spans 15 amino acids. Germline trimming cut 0 bases from V and 5 bases from J; bases unmatched to any gene: 3. CDR1 and CDR2 (germline): SGHRS, YFSETQ. The whole variable domain, remainder taken from reference TRBV5-1 and TRBJ2-7, is KAGVTQTPRYLIKTRGQQVTLSCSPISGHRSVSWYQQTPGQGLQFLFEYFSETQRNKGNFPGRFSGRQFSNSRSEMNVSTLELGDSALYLCASSLGLAGVDEQYFGPGTRLTVT.

V is TRBV6-5 and J is TRBJ1-3, with 7 bases lining up with TRBD1. The J segment lost 0 bases and the V segment lost 5 bases, leaving 4 bases of the junction unmatched. In germline, CDR1 is MNHEY, CDR2 SVGAGI. The CDR3 sequence is 15 residues long. CDR3 DNA sequence: TGTGCCAGCAGTACGACAGGGCCCTCTGGAAACACCATATATTTT. It encodes CASSTTGPSGNTIYF.

J is TRBJ1-1 and V is TRBV27, with D possibly matching TRBD1 (5 bases). The V and J ends lost 3 bases and 1 base respectively, with 12 bases between them. Germline CDR1 is MNHEY and CDR2 is SMNVEV (reference sequence). CDR3 length: 15 residues. This CDR3 is CASSLFREQNTEAFF. Written as DNA, the CDR3 is TGTGCCAGCAGTTTGTTCAGGGAACAGAACACTGAAGCTTTCTTT.

The chain carries TRBV5-6 and TRBJ1-4; 10 nucleotides align to TRBD1. The CDR3 is made up of 15 amino acids. V was pared by 4 bases and J by 5 bases, with 5 bases of the junction left unmatched. The germline V gene has CDR1 SGHDT and CDR2 YYEEEE. The CDR3 region has the DNA TGTGCCAGCAGCCTGCCGGGACAGGGGAATGAAAAACTGTTTTTT. This encodes CASSLPGQGNEKLFF.

This clone was observed a single time. The chain links TRBV30 to TRBJ1-1, with a possible D match to TRBD1 (6 bases). CDR3 length: 11 amino acids. CDR1 and CDR2 (germline): GTSNPN, SVGIG (reference sequence). V lost 4 bases and J 5 bases, leaving 8 bases between the germline ends. CDR3 in DNA: TGTGCCTGGATTCAGGGGACTGAAGCTTTCTTT. Its translation is CAWIQGTEAFF.

This chain connects TRBV6-1 to TRBJ2-7; no clear D. Germline loops: CDR1 MNHNS, CDR2 SASEGT. Trimming left V 8 bases short and J 3 bases short, with 17 bases between. The CDR3 extends over 14 amino acids. The CDR3 region is CASVPRQTRYEQYF. The CDR3 bases are TGTGCCAGCGTACCCAGGCAGACCCGCTACGAGCAGTACTTC.

In nucleotides, the CDR3 is TGTGCCAGCCTGACAGGGAGAAATGGCTACACCTTC. This encodes CASLTGRNGYTF. This chain connects TRBV2 to TRBJ1-2; 7 nucleotides match TRBD1. From germline, CDR1 is SNHLY and CDR2 FYNNEI. The V gene end was trimmed by 8 bases and the J gene end by 6 bases; junction bases not matched to a gene: 6. This CDR3 has 12 residues.

This clone was picked up a small number of times. This chain links TRBV27 with TRBJ2-1; D perhaps matches TRBD2 (5 bases). CDR1 is MNHEY, CDR2 SMNVEV, per germline (reference sequence). V was shortened by 10 bases and J by 0 bases, with 16 bases between the two germline ends. This CDR3 comprises 15 residues. CDR3 nucleotide sequence: TGTGCCACCCGATTAGCGTTTTACTCCTACAATGAGCAGTTCTTC. It specifies CATRLAFYSYNEQFF.

This clone was counted at least ten times. The V call is TRBV28, the J call TRBJ1-1; tentative D call: TRBD1 (6 bases). This CDR3 has 16 amino acids. Per the germline V gene, CDR1 is MDHEN and CDR2 is SYDVKM. The germline V and J ends were trimmed by 7 bases and 3 bases, with 21 bases remaining between them. CDR3 residues: CASTTAFRGGDTEAFF. The CDR3, as DNA: TGTGCCAGCACCACCGCCTTCAGGGGTGGGGACACTGAAGCTTTCTTT.

This clone turned up a few times. The chain combines TRBV27 with TRBJ1-1; a weak D match, TRBD1 (6 bases). CDR3 length: 15 residues. V shed 7 bases and J shed 1 base, with 16 bases lying between them. CDR1 and CDR2 from the germline V gene are MNHEY and SMNVEV (reference sequence). CDR3 loop: CASNPQGPGNTEAFF. The CDR3 nucleotides read TGTGCCAGCAATCCGCAGGGGCCAGGGAACACTGAAGCTTTCTTT.

The rearrangement uses TRBV6-5 and TRBJ1-4; no definite D call. This CDR3 contains 14 residues. From germline, CDR1 is MNHEY and CDR2 SVGAGI. The ends were cut back, 6 bases at V and 7 bases at J, with 15 bases in the middle. The CDR3 region is CASRPMSRFEKLFF. The CDR3 DNA reads TGTGCCAGCAGACCAATGTCCAGATTTGAAAAACTGTTTTTT.

The chain uses TRBV4-3 and TRBJ2-7, with TRBD1 matching over 9 bases. Per the germline V gene, CDR1 is LGHNA and CDR2 is YSLEER. The trim removed 0 bases at V and 4 bases at J, leaving 16 bases unmatched. This CDR3 is 19 amino acids long. Here the CDR3 reads CASSQDYGGPSGQGYEQYF. CDR3 nucleotides: TGCGCCAGCAGCCAAGATTATGGGGGACCCTCCGGACAGGGGTACGAGCAGTACTTC.